This T cell receptor beta chain was captured by sequencing in a study of long-term antiretroviral therapy in people with HIV. Study-level findings and limits: Drawn between about 2004 and 2017, the blood was possibly obtained under older ART regimens.

Treatment for all HIV-infected participants took place in the United States. In germline, CDR1 is MDHEN, CDR2 SYDVKM. The CDR3 loop spans 15 amino acids. V was cut by 7 bases and J by 6 bases, with 21 bases left in between. By sample fraction, this clone is medium-sized. The antigen is unknown. Version v3.0 of the immunoSEQ assay was performed at survey level. Clones were read by immunoSEQ multiplex PCR, and TCRdb kept only the in-frame ones, dropping some. The table has approximately 30,000 clones, 84% seen once; the top ten hold roughly 6.7%. The receptor comes from a man between 18 and 29 years old with HIV. The sequencing here drew on unsorted PBMCs, taken 0.4 years after starting antiretroviral therapy. This chain uses TRBV28 with TRBJ1-1; D perhaps matches TRBD1 (6 bases). The CDR3 DNA follows: TGTGCCAGCATCCCTTCTAGGGGACAAGGGGCTGAAGCTTTCTTT. Translated: CASIPSRGQGAEAFF.